The present T cell receptor (beta chain) was sequenced within a study of shared T cell receptors in the human thymus. Sequenced by immunoSEQ multiplex PCR; TCRdb stores in-frame clones only, minus some. The repertoire holds 700,000 or so clones, with approximately 85% as singletons. The germline V gene has CDR1 SGHNT and CDR2 YYREEE (reference sequence). Trimming took 5 bases from V and 9 from J, leaving 11 bases between them. The CDR3 spans 11 residues. This sample was shared with a second study, whose subject was human thymus T cells. That report adds: Donor material was obtained from healthy Finnish infants undergoing corrective surgery for congenital heart defects. Corrective heart surgery yielded the resections from which the thymus tissue came. Across thymic and blood repertoires, the usage of V and J genes appeared to be biased. Thymic repertoires overlap heavily among unrelated individuals, related research has reported.

The sequence derives from a girl under two years old with a congenital heart defect. The gene calls are TRBV5-4 and TRBJ1-2, with D hard to call. Sequenced: thymocytes. This chain's CDR3 is CASSTGGSYTF. The CDR3 DNA is TGTGCCAGCAGTACGGGAGGAAGCTACACCTTC.